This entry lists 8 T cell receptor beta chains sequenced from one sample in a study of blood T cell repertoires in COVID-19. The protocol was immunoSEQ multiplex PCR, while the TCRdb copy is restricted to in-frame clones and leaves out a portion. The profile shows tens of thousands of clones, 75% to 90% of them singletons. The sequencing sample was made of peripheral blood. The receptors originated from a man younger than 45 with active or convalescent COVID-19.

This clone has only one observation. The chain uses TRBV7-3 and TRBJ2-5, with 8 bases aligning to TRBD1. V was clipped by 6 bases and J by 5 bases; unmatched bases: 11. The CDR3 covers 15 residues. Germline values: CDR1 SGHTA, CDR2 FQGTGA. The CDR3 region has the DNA TGTGCCAGCAGTTCGCCTCGGGACAGGTGGGAGACCCAGTACTTC. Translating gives CASSSPRDRWETQYF.

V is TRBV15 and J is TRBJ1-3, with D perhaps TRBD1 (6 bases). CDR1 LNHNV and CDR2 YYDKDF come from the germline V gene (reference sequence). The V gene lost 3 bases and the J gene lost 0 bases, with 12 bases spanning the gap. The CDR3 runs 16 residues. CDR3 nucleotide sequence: TGTGCCACCAGCAGGTTGACAGGATTCTCTGGAAACACCATATATTTT. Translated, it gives CATSRLTGFSGNTIYF.

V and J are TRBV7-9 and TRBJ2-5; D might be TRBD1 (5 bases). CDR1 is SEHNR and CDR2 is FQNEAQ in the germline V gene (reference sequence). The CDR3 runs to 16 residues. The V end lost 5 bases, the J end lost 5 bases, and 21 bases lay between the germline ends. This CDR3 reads CASSQSPIGVKETQYF. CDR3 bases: TGTGCCAGCAGCCAATCACCGATAGGGGTGAAGGAGACCCAGTACTTC.

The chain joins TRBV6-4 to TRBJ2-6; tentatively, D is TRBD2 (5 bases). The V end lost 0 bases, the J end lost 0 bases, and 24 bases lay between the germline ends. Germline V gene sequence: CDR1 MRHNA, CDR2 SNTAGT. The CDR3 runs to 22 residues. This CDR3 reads CASSDSGSLPLFPFSGANVLTF. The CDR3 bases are TGTGCCAGCAGTGACTCGGGGAGTTTGCCCCTTTTCCCCTTCTCTGGGGCCAACGTCCTGACTTTC.

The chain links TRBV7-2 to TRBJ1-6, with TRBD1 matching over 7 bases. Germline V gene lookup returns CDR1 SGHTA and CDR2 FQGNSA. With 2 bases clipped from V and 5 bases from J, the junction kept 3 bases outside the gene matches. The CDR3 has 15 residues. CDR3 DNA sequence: TGTGCCAGCAGCTTACAAGGGACAGATAATTCACCCCTCCACTTT. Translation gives CASSLQGTDNSPLHF. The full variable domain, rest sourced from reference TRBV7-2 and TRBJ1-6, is GAGVSQSPSNKVTEKGKDVELRCDPISGHTALYWYRQSLGQGLEFLIYFQGNSAPDKSGLPSDRFSAERTGGSVSTLTIQRTQQEDSAVYLCASSLQGTDNSPLHFGNGTRLTVT.

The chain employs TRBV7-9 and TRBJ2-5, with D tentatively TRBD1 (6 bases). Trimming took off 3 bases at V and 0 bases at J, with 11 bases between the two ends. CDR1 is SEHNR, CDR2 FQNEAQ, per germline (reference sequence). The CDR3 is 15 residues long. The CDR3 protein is CASSFKGQYQETQYF. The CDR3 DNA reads TGTGCCAGCAGCTTTAAAGGACAGTACCAAGAGACCCAGTACTTC.

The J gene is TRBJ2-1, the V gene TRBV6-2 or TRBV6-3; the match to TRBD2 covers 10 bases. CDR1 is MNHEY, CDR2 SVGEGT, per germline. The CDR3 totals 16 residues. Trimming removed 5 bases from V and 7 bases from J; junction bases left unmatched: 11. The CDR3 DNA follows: TGTGCCAGCAGTAACACTCTAGCGGGAGACCGGAATGAGCAGTTCTTC. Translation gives CASSNTLAGDRNEQFF.

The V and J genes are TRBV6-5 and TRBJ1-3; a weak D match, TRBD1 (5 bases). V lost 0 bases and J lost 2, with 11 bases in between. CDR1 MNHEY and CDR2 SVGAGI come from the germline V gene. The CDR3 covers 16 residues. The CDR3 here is CASSYSIPGAGNTIYF. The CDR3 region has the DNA TGTGCCAGCAGTTACTCGATCCCGGGGGCTGGAAACACCATATATTTT.